This T cell receptor beta chain was found in a study of graft-versus-host responses after intestinal transplantation listed by TCRdb under 2021. About the investigation overall: The transplants that recipients received were multivisceral, liver-intestinal, or isolated intestinal. Anti-thymocyte globulin induction was given to all recipients, followed by maintenance tacrolimus and steroids for two to three years. Graft-versus-host and host-versus-graft alloreactive T cell clones were tracked in the graft, circulation and bone marrow after intestinal transplantation using bulk TCR-beta CDR3 sequencing. To identify alloreactive clones, pre-transplant mixed lymphocyte reaction products were sequenced and compared with unstimulated pre-transplant donor and recipient T cells. A cohort of about two dozen intestinal transplant recipients, including one retransplant, was enrolled, and a few patients lacking pretransplant specimens were excluded. Donor T cell macrochimerism was defined as a peak of at least 4% donor T cells among recipient peripheral blood mononuclear cells. Rather than being sequenced by the commercial service, samples from a few later patients were sequenced in-house on an Illumina MiSeq and processed with MiXCR. The paper as a whole reports these results and caveats: The relatively low number and heterogeneity of intestinal transplant patients limited the conclusions. Early after transplant, peak levels of circulating GvH clones were found to be associated with declines in HvG clones. Patients with donor T cell macrochimerism had high GvH to HvG T cell clonal ratios in their allografts. GvH clones were detected in recipient bone marrow, and some of these GvH clones were observed earlier in ileal mucosa or blood, consistent with an intestinal mucosal origin.

This specimen's time point label, interpreted: cells obtained before transplantation from donor or recipient. CD3+CD4+ and CD3+CD8+ populations were FACS-sorted from unstimulated pre-transplant donor and recipient cells taken from spleen or lymph nodes. Regarding this clone: What antigen it recognizes has not been identified. Per-nucleotide qualities are absent, and no much larger clonotype sits a single base away.

Taken from the germline V gene (reference sequence), the CDR1 and CDR2 loops are GTSNPN and SVGIG. Its CDR3 holds 16 amino acids, cysteine through phenylalanine. Just the 48-base CDR3 DNA is kept, in frame starting at base 1. After removal of 0 bases from V and 7 bases from J, the junction retains 12 bases not matched to a gene. Libraries came from the immunoSEQ multiplex PCR assay. For most patients, genomic DNA was isolated with the Qiagen DNeasy Blood and Tissue Kit and shipped frozen to Adaptive Biotechnologies for TCR sequencing. High-throughput TCR-beta CDR3 sequencing of genomic DNA from most patients was performed by Adaptive Biotechnologies. The original methods were these. Adaptive's ImmunoSEQ software supplied the TCR sequencing data for 18 patients, while MiXCR and VDJtools were used to process a few other patients. To correct CD4 versus CD8 sorting errors, any sequence found in both subsets at a frequency ratio below 5:1 was removed. Because the origin of CDR3 nucleotide sequences shared between donor and recipient could not be assigned, those sequences were removed. To be classed as alloreactive, a clone needed at least 2-fold expansion over unstimulated cells and a minimum CFSE-low frequency of 0.002% (template counts) or 0.001% (read counts). Mappable clones were those detected in sequenced pre-transplant spleen, lymph node, or MLR CFSE-low populations of the donor or recipient. The cumulative frequency of alloreactive clones was calculated as a percentage of all sequences, weighted by copy number. TCRdb mirrors the immuneACCESS table, restricted to in-frame sequences. Some clones are absent from its copies; in checked studies, under half trace to an unresolved V gene, and the reason for the others is unknown. That table gives V, J and clone size, and the DNA gave D and trimming. This sample comprises about 89,000 clones, 92% of them detected only once. Of the sample, about 0.28% is held by the ten largest clones.

The chain employs TRBV30 and TRBJ2-1, with TRBD2 identical over 7 junction bases. This receptor was identified in a human donor who received an intestinal transplant. The material sequenced was unstimulated CD4+ T cells sorted from spleen or lymph node cells, taken before intestinal transplant. The nucleotides are TGTGCCTGGAGTGTTAGGCGGGGAGGGCCGGGGAATGAGCAGTTCTTC. Its amino acids are CAWSVRRGGPGNEQFF.